This T cell receptor (beta chain) was recovered during a study of T cells expressing NK-cell markers. Study-wide background: Beta-chain profiling covered CD3+CD56+NKG2C+, CD3+CD56+NKG2C- and CD3+CD56-NKG2C+ sorted subsets.

The CDR3 runs to 13 residues. TCRdb reprocessed the 5' RACE reads and stores each CDR3 protein as one record, lacking DNA. The sample includes roughly 390,000 distinct CDR3 sequences. The chain uses TRBV12-3 or TRBV12-4 and TRBJ2-1; TCRdb reports TRBD2, a call that lacks DNA to check it against. Sequenced: blood T cells: a sorted CD56 or NKG2C T cell subset, CD4+ or CD8+ T cells, or bulk PBMC T cells (not recorded which). This clonotype was obtained from a woman aged 50 to 65 in good health. The CDR3 is CASSLVAEASRFF.